The clone carrying this T cell receptor beta chain has more than one count but fewer than ten. The antigen is undetermined. Data came from immunoSEQ multiplex PCR; TCRdb stores just in-frame clones and leaves some out. The table lists 640,000 or so clones, around 72% of them singletons. Donors, healthy HIV-negative adults, lacked recent acute infections or vaccinations. The data derive from a study of shared clonotypes between healthy human individuals. The V end was cut by 4 bases, the J end by 1 base, with 10 bases between. This CDR3 has 14 amino acids. CDR1 is SEHNR, CDR2 FQNEAQ, per germline (reference sequence). Broader study findings: Clonotype sharing among donors was thought likely to change with sequencing depth. Rarefaction analysis demonstrated incomplete sorted-subset sequencing notwithstanding large depth.

What was sequenced was memory CD4+ T cells sorted from blood. The subset is: CD45RA-negative fraction. The gene calls are TRBV7-9 and TRBJ1-1, with D perhaps matching TRBD1 (5 bases). The TCR originated in a woman under 40 in good health. CDR3 region: CASSSRQTNTEAFF. CDR3 sequence (DNA): TGTGCCAGCAGCTCCCGACAGACGAACACTGAAGCTTTCTTT.